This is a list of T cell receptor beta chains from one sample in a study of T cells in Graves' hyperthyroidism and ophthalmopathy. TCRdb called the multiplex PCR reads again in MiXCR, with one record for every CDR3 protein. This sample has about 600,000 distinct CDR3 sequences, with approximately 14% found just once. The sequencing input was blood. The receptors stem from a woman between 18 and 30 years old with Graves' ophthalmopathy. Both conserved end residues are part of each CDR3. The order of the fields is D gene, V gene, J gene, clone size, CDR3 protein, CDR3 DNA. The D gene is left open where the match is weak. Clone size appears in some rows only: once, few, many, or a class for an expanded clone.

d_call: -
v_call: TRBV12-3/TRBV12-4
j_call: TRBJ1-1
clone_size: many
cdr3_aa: CASSWSPVVRNTEAFF
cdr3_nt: TGTGCCAGCAGTTGGAGTCCAGTCGTGAGGAACACTGAAGCTTTCTTT

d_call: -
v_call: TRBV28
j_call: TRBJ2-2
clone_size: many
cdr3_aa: CASRISPSSNRDTGELFF
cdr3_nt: TGTGCCAGCAGAATATCCCCCAGTAGCAATAGAGACACCGGGGAGCTGTTTTTT

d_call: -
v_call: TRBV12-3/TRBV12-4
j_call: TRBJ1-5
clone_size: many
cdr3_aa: CASSFYRGAGQPQHF
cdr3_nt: TGTGCCAGCAGTTTTTATCGGGGGGCAGGGCAGCCCCAGCATTTT

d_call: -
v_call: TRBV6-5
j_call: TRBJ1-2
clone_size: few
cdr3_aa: CASSYVGRNPYGYTF
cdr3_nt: TGTGCCAGCAGTTACGTTGGCAGGAATCCCTATGGCTACACCTTC

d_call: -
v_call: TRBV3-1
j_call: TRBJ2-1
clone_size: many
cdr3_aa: CASSQAGNSRIHNEQFF
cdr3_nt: TGTGCCAGCAGCCAAGCCGGAAACTCCCGAATCCACAATGAGCAGTTCTTC

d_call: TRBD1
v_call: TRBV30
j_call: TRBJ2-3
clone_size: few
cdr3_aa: CAWSEDRILTGTQYF
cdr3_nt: TGTGCCTGGAGTGAGGACAGGATCCTCACAGGTACGCAGTATTTT

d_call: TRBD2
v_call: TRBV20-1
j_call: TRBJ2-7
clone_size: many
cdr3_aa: CSAITPTSGRWGEQYF
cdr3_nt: TGCAGTGCTATTACCCCGACTAGCGGGAGATGGGGCGAGCAGTACTTC

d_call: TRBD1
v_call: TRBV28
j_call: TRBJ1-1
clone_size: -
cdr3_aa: CASSPGQGEAMNTEAFF
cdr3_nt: TGTGCCAGCAGCCCGGGACAGGGGGAGGCGATGAACACTGAAGCTTTCTTT

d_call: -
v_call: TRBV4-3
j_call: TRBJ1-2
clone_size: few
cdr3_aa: CASSQEGGHYGYTF
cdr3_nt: TGCGCCAGCAGCCAAGAGGGGGGCCACTATGGCTACACCTTC

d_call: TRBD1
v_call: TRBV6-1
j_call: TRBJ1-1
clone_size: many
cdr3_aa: CAILTGGTEAFF
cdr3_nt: TGTGCCATCTTGACAGGGGGCACTGAAGCTTTCTTT

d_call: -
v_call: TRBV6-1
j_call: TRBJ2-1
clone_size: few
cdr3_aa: CASTAGTPAYNEQFF
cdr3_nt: TGTGCCAGCACCGCCGGGACACCCGCATACAATGAGCAGTTCTTC

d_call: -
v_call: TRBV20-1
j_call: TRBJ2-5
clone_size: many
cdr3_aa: CSVKKGGKKETQYF
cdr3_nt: TGCAGTGTTAAGAAGGGGGGGAAAAAAGAGACCCAGTACTTC

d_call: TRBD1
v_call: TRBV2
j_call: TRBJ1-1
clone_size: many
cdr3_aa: CASKGTGVYTEAFF
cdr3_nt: TGTGCCAGTAAAGGGACAGGAGTATACACTGAAGCTTTCTTT

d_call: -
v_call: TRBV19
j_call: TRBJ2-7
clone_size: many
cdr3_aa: CASSIGGYSYEQYF
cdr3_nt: TGTGCCAGTAGTATAGGAGGATATTCCTACGAGCAGTACTTC

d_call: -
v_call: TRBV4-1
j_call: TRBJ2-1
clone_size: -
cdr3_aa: CASSLQERNEQFF
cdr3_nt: TGCGCCAGCAGCCTTCAAGAACGCAATGAGCAGTTCTTC

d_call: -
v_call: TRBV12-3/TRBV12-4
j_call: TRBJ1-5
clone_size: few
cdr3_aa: CASRGTDNQPQHF
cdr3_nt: TGTGCCAGCAGAGGAACTGACAATCAGCCCCAGCATTTT

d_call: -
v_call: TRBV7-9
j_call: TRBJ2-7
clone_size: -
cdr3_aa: CASSPPRQVIYEQYF
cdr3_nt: TGTGCCAGCAGCCCCCCCCGACAGGTCATCTACGAGCAGTACTTC

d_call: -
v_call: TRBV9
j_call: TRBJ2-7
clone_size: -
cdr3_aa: CASSVEGDNYEQYF
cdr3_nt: TGTGCCAGCAGCGTAGAAGGGGACAACTACGAGCAGTACTTC

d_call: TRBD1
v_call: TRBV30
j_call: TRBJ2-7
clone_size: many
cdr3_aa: CAWSEGTGSYEQYF
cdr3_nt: TGTGCCTGGAGTGAGGGGACAGGTTCCTACGAGCAGTACTTC

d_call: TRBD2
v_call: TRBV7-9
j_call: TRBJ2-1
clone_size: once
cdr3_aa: CAGSLAGGLNEQFF
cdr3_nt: TGTGCCGGCAGCTTAGCGGGAGGGCTGAATGAGCAGTTCTTC

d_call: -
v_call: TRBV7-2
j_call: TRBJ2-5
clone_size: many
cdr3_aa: CASSGVGAALQETQYF
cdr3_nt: TGTGCCAGCAGCGGAGTCGGAGCGGCCCTCCAAGAGACCCAGTACTTC

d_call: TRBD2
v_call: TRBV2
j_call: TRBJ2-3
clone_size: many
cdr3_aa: CASSPFRGSGREDTQYF
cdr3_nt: TGTGCCAGCAGTCCCTTTCGGGGTAGCGGGAGGGAGGATACGCAGTATTTT

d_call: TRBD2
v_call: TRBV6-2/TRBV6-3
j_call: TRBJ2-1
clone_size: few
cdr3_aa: CASSYSAGGQFF
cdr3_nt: TGTGCCAGCAGTTACTCTGCGGGAGGGCAGTTCTTC